This T cell receptor (beta chain) was observed in a study of early T cells in non-severe SARS-CoV-2 infection. Study background: Sequencing used unsorted whole-blood bulk RNA, so chains lack pairing. Findings of the study overall: There was a bias toward anti-spike CD8 responses in VDJdb matching, which missed private and CD4 specificities.

This clonotype was seen ten or more times. Its specificity is unknown. Individual cDNA molecules received unique molecular identifiers. TCRdb reprocessed the 5' RACE reads via MiXCR and lists one record per CDR3 protein. The sample yields about 60,000 distinct CDR3 sequences, 9.5% to 15% seen once. The CDR3 covers 16 residues. V lost 4 bases, J lost 0 bases, and 3 bases stayed unmatched. Germline-derived CDR1 and CDR2 are MDHEN and SYDVKM. Sequencing was performed on whole blood. V is TRBV28 and J is TRBJ2-6; TRBD1 aligns across 7 bases. The clonotype was recovered from an adult who was a healthcare worker with PCR-confirmed SARS-CoV-2 infection or an uninfected control (not recorded which). CDR3 in DNA: TGTGCCAGCAGTTCGGGACAGAACTCTGGGGCCAACGTCCTGACTTTC. Translation gives CASSSGQNSGANVLTF.